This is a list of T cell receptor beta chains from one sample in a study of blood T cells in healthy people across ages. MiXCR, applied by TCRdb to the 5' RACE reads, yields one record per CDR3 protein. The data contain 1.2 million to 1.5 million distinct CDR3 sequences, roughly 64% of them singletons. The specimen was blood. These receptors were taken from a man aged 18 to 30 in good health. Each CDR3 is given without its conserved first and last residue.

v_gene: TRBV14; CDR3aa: ASSQFDLYRRTTFRGELF
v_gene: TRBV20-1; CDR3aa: SATTGIPRTTYEQY
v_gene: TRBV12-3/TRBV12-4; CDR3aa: ASITSGRTDTQY
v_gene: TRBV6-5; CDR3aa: ASRSGATGELF
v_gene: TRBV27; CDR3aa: ASSSENRQYEQY
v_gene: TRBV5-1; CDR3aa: ASSLNAKRGAETQY
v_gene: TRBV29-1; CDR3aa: SVEPPTGFGTEAF
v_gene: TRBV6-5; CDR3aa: ASSYSGVGSLRWNEQF
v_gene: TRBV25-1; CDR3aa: ASSGNRYNEQF
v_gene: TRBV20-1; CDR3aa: SASRTGSSYEQY
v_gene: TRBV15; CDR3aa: ATSGDNNSPLH
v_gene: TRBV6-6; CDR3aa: ASSSRQGVNQPQH
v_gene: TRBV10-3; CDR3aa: AISEFSGARDTQY
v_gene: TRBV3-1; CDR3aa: ASSHSGTSTDTQY
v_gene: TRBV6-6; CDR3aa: ASSRQGPREQY
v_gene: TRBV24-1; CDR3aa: ATSDTNGGSSGANVLT
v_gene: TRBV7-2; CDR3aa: ASSLVGTGSLGGYT
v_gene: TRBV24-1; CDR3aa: ATSDLSAPGEQY
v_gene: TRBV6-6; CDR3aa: ASSLGDRVQPQH
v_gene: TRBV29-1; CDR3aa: SAIHVLADTQY
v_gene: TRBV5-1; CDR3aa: ASSFQTSGQETQY
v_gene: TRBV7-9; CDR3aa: ASSIGPSSYNEQF
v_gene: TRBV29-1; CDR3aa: SARSGEGYT
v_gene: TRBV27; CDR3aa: GGYGNIQY
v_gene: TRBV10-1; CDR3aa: ASSETSTSYEQY